This T cell receptor (beta chain) was identified in a study of blood T cell repertoires in COVID-19. Study at large: Acute and convalescent COVID-19 specimens originated in the United States, Italy and Spain. The analysed material was cDNA or gDNA that came from T cells, B-cell-depleted T cells, or PBMCs.

In the authors' methods: Estimation of nucleated cell counts relied on the amplification of reference gene primers. TCRdb keeps only in-frame clones here, not all; method: immunoSEQ multiplex PCR. V and J calls and clone size are copied from that table; D and trimming were computed from the DNA. Of about 360,000 clones in the sample, about 88% were seen once. The sample consisted of peripheral blood. This clonotype was sampled from a human donor in a cohort sampled during active COVID-19.

The CDR3: CASSLTTNTEAFF. CDR3 DNA sequence: TGTGCCAGCAGCTTGACAACGAACACTGAAGCTTTCTTT. The chain joins TRBV7-2 to TRBJ1-1; D call uncertain. Trimming shortened V by 3 bases and J by 1 base, and 6 bases separated the two germline ends. The CDR3 extends over 13 amino acids. CDR1 is SGHTA, CDR2 FQGNSA, per germline.